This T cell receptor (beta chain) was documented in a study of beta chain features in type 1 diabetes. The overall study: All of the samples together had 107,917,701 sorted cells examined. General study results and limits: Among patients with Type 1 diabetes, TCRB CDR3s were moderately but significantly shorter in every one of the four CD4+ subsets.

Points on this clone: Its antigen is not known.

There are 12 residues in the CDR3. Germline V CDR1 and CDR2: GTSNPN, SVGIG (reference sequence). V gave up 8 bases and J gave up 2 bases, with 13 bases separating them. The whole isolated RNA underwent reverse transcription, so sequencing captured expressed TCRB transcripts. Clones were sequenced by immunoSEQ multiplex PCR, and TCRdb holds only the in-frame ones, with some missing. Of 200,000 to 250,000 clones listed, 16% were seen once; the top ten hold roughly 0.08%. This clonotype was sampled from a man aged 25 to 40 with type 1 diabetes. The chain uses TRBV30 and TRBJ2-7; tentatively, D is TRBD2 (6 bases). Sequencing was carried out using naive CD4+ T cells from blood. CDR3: CAGGLSPYEQYF. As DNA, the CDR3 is TGTGCCGGGGGACTTTCTCCCTACGAGCAGTACTTC.